A selection of T cell receptor beta chains follows, all from one sample in a study of cytomegalovirus exposure and HLA in healthy donors. Clones were sequenced by immunoSEQ multiplex PCR, and TCRdb holds only the in-frame ones, with some missing. Of under 300,000 clones in the sample, 86% are singletons; the top ten hold around 4%. Sample: PBMCs. Receptor source: a man aged 35-49 years in good health and CMV-seropositive. CDR3s include the opening cysteine and the closing phenylalanine or tryptophan. Each record gives: V gene, J gene, D gene, clone size, CDR3 DNA, CDR3 protein. A D gene is named only where the DNA matches it firmly. Only part of the rows carry a size: once, few, many, or a class if the clone is expanded.

TRBV7-7,TRBJ2-5,-,-,TGTGCTAGCAGCTTTTACAGCCAAGAGACCCAGTACTTC,CASSFYSQETQYF
TRBV4-3,TRBJ2-1,TRBD1,few,TGCGCCAGCAGCCAAGATCAACAGGGGGCCTCCTACAATGAGCAGTTCTTC,CASSQDQQGASYNEQFF
TRBV18,TRBJ2-7,TRBD2,-,TGTGCCAGCTCACCACCGACTAGCGGGTCCCACTACGAGCAGTACTTC,CASSPPTSGSHYEQYF
TRBV9,TRBJ1-2,-,-,TGTGCCAGCAGCGTAGAGGGGCGTGGCTACACCTTC,CASSVEGRGYTF
TRBV11-3,TRBJ2-7,TRBD2,-,TGTGCCAGCGGGACTAGCGGAACCTACGAGCAGTACTTC,CASGTSGTYEQYF
TRBV7-2,TRBJ2-1,TRBD2,once,TGTGCCAGCAGCTCCGGACTAGCGCACAATGAGCAGTTCTTC,CASSSGLAHNEQFF
TRBV2,TRBJ1-2,-,-,TGTGCCAGCAGTCGGGCGGGGCCTTATGGCTACACCTTC,CASSRAGPYGYTF
TRBV4-3,TRBJ2-5,TRBD2,few,TGCGCCAGCAGCCAAGACACTAGCGGCGATCGAACCCAGTACTTC,CASSQDTSGDRTQYF
TRBV6-4,TRBJ2-7,TRBD2,-,TGTGCCAGCAGTGACGTGGGTAGCGGGAGGGCCGGGTTGTACGAGCAGTACTTC,CASSDVGSGRAGLYEQYF
TRBV2,TRBJ1-2,-,-,TGTGCCAGCACGCTAAACAGGGAAAACTATGGCTACACCTTC,CASTLNRENYGYTF
TRBV4-1,TRBJ2-7,TRBD1,-,TGCGCCAGCAGCCAAGGACAGGGTATATCCTACGAGCAGTACTTC,CASSQGQGISYEQYF
TRBV15,TRBJ1-3,-,-,TGTGCCACCAGACGGGGGGATGGAAACACCATATATTTT,CATRRGDGNTIYF
TRBV2,TRBJ2-2,TRBD2,-,TGTGCCAGCAAGGGACTAGCGAACACCGGGGAGCTGTTTTTT,CASKGLANTGELFF
TRBV15,TRBJ2-5,TRBD2,-,TGTGCCACCAGCAGGGGGACTAGCAGTCTCCAAGAGACCCAGTACTTC,CATSRGTSSLQETQYF
TRBV27,TRBJ1-4,TRBD1,-,TGTGCCAGCAGTTTTCAGGGGGTGGAAAAACTGTTTTTT,CASSFQGVEKLFF
TRBV28,TRBJ2-7,-,-,TGTGCCAGCAGTTTGGGCAACGAGCAGTACTTC,CASSLGNEQYF
TRBV7-2,TRBJ1-1,-,-,TGTGCCAGCAGCTTTAGCCGGGCTGAAGCTTTCTTT,CASSFSRAEAFF
TRBV28,TRBJ1-4,-,few,TGTGCCAGCAGTTTAGGGGGGAGCCTAGAAAAACTGTTTTTT,CASSLGGSLEKLFF
TRBV7-2,TRBJ2-7,TRBD2,-,TGTGCCAGCAGCTCGCGGACTAGCGGGAGGGTATACGAGCAGTACTTC,CASSSRTSGRVYEQYF
TRBV13,TRBJ2-5,-,-,TGTGCCAGCAGCGCAGGAGGAGGGCCGACCAACTTC,CASSAGGGPTNF
TRBV19,TRBJ2-3,-,-,TGTGCCAGTAGTCATAGCGGTAGCACAGATACGCAGTATTTT,CASSHSGSTDTQYF
TRBV6-6,TRBJ2-5,-,-,TGTGCCAGCAGTTACCGGGGAAGGGAGACCCAGTACTTC,CASSYRGRETQYF
TRBV9,TRBJ2-1,TRBD2,-,TGTGCCAGCAGCGTAGTGACTAGCGGGATTTACAATGAGCAGTTCTTC,CASSVVTSGIYNEQFF
TRBV30,TRBJ2-4,TRBD1,once,TGTGCCTGCGGGACAGGGAGTCCAGACATTCAGTACTTC,CACGTGSPDIQYF
TRBV9,TRBJ2-2,TRBD1,-,TGTGCCAGCAGCGCGCGACAGGGGGCGAACACCGGGGAGCTGTTTTTT,CASSARQGANTGELFF
TRBV7-9,TRBJ1-1,-,-,TGTGCCAGCAGCTTGAGTCAAGAAGCTTTCTTT,CASSLSQEAFF
TRBV7-3,TRBJ2-5,TRBD1,-,TGTGCCAGCAGCTTAACCGGGACAGGGCCGAGGGGGGCCCAGTACTTC,CASSLTGTGPRGAQYF
TRBV29-1,TRBJ1-2,-,-,TGCAGCGCAGGGACACGATCTAACTATGGCTACACCTTC,CSAGTRSNYGYTF
TRBV5-6,TRBJ2-1,-,-,TGTGCCAGCAGCTTGTCAGCAGGATCCTACAATGAGCAGTTCTTC,CASSLSAGSYNEQFF
TRBV7-9,TRBJ2-1,-,-,TGTGCCAGCAGCCCAGCCGGGACTTACGACAATGAGCAGTTCTTC,CASSPAGTYDNEQFF
TRBV28,TRBJ2-7,-,-,TGTGCCAGCAGTTTTCCGAAGACAGGCAGGTACGAGCAGTACTTC,CASSFPKTGRYEQYF
TRBV5-1,TRBJ2-5,-,few,TGCGCCAGCAGCTTCCAGGCCCAAGAGACCCAGTACTTC,CASSFQAQETQYF
TRBV10-3,TRBJ2-5,-,-,TGTGCCATCAGTGAGTCGGCAGGGAAGGAGCAGTACTTC,CAISESAGKEQYF
TRBV7-9,TRBJ2-1,TRBD1,-,TGTGCCAGCAGCCACATGTCGACAGGGAGTCTCTCGCAGTTCTTC,CASSHMSTGSLSQFF
TRBV10-3,TRBJ2-5,TRBD1,-,TGTGCCATCAGTGACCAAGGACAGGGGGAAGAGACCCAGTACTTC,CAISDQGQGEETQYF
TRBV27,TRBJ1-2,-,-,TGTGCCAGCAGTTTATTCCCTTCAGATGGCTACACCTTC,CASSLFPSDGYTF
TRBV2,TRBJ1-2,TRBD1,-,TGTGCCAGCAGTGCAACTTTTTCGACAGGGCGGAGTGGCTACACCTTC,CASSATFSTGRSGYTF
TRBV9,TRBJ2-1,-,-,TGTGCCAGCAGCGTAGAGGGGGGGGCTTCCTACAATGAGCAGTTCTTC,CASSVEGGASYNEQFF
TRBV4-1,TRBJ2-3,TRBD2,-,TGCGCCAGCAGCCTTAGCGGGAGAATGGATACGCAGTATTTT,CASSLSGRMDTQYF
TRBV18,TRBJ2-2,-,-,TGTGCCAGCTCACCAAAGTCGGAGGGGAACACCGGGGAGCTGTTTTTT,CASSPKSEGNTGELFF
TRBV19,TRBJ2-7,TRBD2,-,TGTGCCAGTAGTATAGTGCGCGGGAGAAGCTACGAGCAGTACTTC,CASSIVRGRSYEQYF
TRBV19,TRBJ2-1,TRBD2,-,TGTGCCAGTAGTATCCGCGGGAGGCCTTGGAAGAGCTCCTACAATGAGCAGTTCTTC,CASSIRGRPWKSSYNEQFF
TRBV2,TRBJ1-4,-,-,TGTGCCAGCAGTGAGTTTAGGGGCCGCTATGAAAAACTGTTTTTT,CASSEFRGRYEKLFF
TRBV4-2,TRBJ2-1,-,-,TGTGCCAGCAGCCAAGTTCTGTCTTTCGGGGTCGGGTCCTACAATGAGCAGTTCTTC,CASSQVLSFGVGSYNEQFF
TRBV28,TRBJ2-7,TRBD1,-,TGTGCCAGCAGCTTACCGGGACAGGGTGTCTACGAGCAGTACTTC,CASSLPGQGVYEQYF
TRBV9,TRBJ2-5,-,once,TGTGCCAGCAGCAGGGGAAGGTGGGAGACCCAGTACTTC,CASSRGRWETQYF
TRBV5-1,TRBJ2-7,-,once,TGCGCCAGCAGCTTGACTACTTACGAGCAGTACTTC,CASSLTTYEQYF